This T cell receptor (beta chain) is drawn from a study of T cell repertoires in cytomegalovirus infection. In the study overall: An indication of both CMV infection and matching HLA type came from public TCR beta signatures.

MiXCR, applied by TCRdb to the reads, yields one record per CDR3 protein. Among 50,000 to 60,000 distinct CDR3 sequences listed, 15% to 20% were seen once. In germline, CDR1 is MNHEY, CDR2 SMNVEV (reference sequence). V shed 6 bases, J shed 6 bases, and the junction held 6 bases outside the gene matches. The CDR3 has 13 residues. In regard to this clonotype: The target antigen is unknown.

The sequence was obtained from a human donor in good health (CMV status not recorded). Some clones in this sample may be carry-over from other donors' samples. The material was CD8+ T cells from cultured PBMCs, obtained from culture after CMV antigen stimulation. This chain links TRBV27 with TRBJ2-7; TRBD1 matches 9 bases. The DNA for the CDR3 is TGTGCCAGCAGCTCGACAGGGGGATCCGAGCAGTACTTC. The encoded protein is CASSSTGGSEQYF.